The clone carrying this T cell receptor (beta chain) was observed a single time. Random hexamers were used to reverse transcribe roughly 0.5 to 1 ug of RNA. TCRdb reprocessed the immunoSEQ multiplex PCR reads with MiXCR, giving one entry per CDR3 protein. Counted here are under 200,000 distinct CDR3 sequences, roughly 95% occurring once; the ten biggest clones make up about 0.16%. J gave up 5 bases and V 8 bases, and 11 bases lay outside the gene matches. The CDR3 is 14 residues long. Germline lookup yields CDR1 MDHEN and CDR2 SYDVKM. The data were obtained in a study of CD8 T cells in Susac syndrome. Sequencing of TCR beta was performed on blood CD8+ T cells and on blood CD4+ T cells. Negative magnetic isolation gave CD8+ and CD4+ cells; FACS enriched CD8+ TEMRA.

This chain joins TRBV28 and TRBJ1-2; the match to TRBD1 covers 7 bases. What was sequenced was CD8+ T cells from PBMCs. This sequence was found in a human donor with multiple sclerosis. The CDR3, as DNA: TGTGCCAGCGGGGAAAGGGGGCGTCCTTATGGCTACACCTTC. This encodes CASGERGRPYGYTF.